Listed here is a single T cell receptor (beta chain). Original analysis: Amplification of reference gene primers was used by the study to estimate nucleated cell counts. Data came from immunoSEQ multiplex PCR; TCRdb stores just in-frame clones and leaves some out. That table furnishes V, J and clone size, whereas the DNA furnished D and trimming. The table shows under 300,000 clones, with around 90% occurring only once. This sample is drawn from a study of blood T cell repertoires in COVID-19. For the study at large: The cDNA or gDNA used as material had been derived from T cells, B-cell-depleted T cells, or PBMCs.

This study enrolled people aged roughly 18 to 90 from about 24 US geographic areas. With V trimmed by 10 bases and J by 1 base, 6 bases remained unmatched. This CDR3 has 14 amino acids. From germline, CDR1 is SNHLY and CDR2 FYNNEI. The chain has TRBV2 and TRBJ1-1, with TRBD1 matching 10 bases. This clonotype originated in a woman aged 25-40 years with acute COVID-19. The material sequenced was PBMCs or T cells enriched from blood (not recorded which). The CDR3 DNA sequence: TGTGCCAAAACGACAGGGGGCGCGAACACTGAAGCTTTCTTT. Translation gives CAKTTGGANTEAFF. The variable domain in full, completed from reference TRBV2 and TRBJ1-1, reads EPEVTQTPSHQVTQMGQEVILRCVPISNHLYFYWYRQILGQKVEFLVSFYNNEISEKSEIFDDQFSVERPDGSNFTLKIRSTKLEDSAMYFCAKTTGGANTEAFFGQGTRLTVV.